A single sample gave rise to the 6 T cell receptor beta chains below, sequenced in a study of T cell responses to AZD1222 COVID-19 vaccine. TCRdb keeps only in-frame clones here, not all; method: immunoSEQ multiplex PCR. Of roughly 110,000 clones listed, 92% are singletons. Material: peripheral blood, obtained 28 days after the second AZD1222 dose. Receptors originate from an adult who received the AZD1222 COVID-19 vaccine.

The chain recombines TRBV28 with TRBJ1-3; 8 bases align to TRBD1. The germline gives CDR1 MDHEN, CDR2 SYDVKM. This CDR3 region has 16 residues. With 2 bases clipped from V and 3 bases from J, the junction kept 6 bases outside the gene matches. CDR3 region: CASSLLQGVYGNTIYF. As DNA, the CDR3 is TGTGCCAGCAGTTTACTACAGGGGGTTTATGGAAACACCATATATTTT.

The J gene is TRBJ2-3, the V gene TRBV20-1; possibly TRBD2 for D (5 bases). V was shortened by 3 bases and J by 4 bases, with 8 bases between the two germline ends. The germline gives CDR1 DFQATT, CDR2 SNEGSKA (reference sequence). The CDR3 spans 12 residues. CDR3 nucleotides: TGCAGTGCTAGTTGGACTGCAGATACGCAGTATTTT. This encodes CSASWTADTQYF.

J is TRBJ1-1 and V is TRBV5-1; D remains ambiguous. Germline V gene sequence: CDR1 SGHRS, CDR2 YFSETQ. V was pared by 2 bases and J by 0 bases, with 14 bases between. The CDR3 loop spans 16 amino acids. DNA for the CDR3: TGCGCCAGCAGCTTAGAGGGAGTACAGATGAACACTGAAGCTTTCTTT. As protein: CASSLEGVQMNTEAFF.

The chain combines TRBV18 with TRBJ2-7, with D unclear. The V gene's germline CDR1 is KGHSH and CDR2 LQKENI. Trimming took 2 bases from V and 1 from J, leaving 12 bases between them. The CDR3 runs 15 residues. CDR3 residues: CASSPRQTLSYEQYF. The CDR3 nucleotides read TGTGCCAGCTCACCAAGACAAACCCTATCCTACGAGCAGTACTTC.

The chain couples TRBV19 to TRBJ2-2, with TRBD1 matching over 9 bases. This CDR3 region has 13 residues. Germline V gene sequence: CDR1 LNHDA, CDR2 SQIVND (reference sequence). V was pared by 8 bases and J by 6 bases, with 4 bases of the junction left unmatched. The CDR3 is CASYRGLAGELFF. For the CDR3, the DNA is TGTGCCAGTTACAGGGGGCTTGCCGGGGAGCTGTTTTTT.

The chain carries TRBV12-5 and TRBJ1-1; D is possibly TRBD1 (5 bases). Germline V CDR1 and CDR2: LGHNT, FRNRAP. This CDR3 region has 19 residues. V shed 6 bases and J shed 1 base, with 27 bases lying between them. CDR3 region: CASGNPKPQGRLPNTEAFF. In DNA form, the CDR3 reads TGTGCTAGTGGAAATCCAAAACCTCAGGGTAGACTCCCGAACACTGAAGCTTTCTTT.